This TCR beta chain emerged from a study of radiotherapy plus CTLA-4 blockade in lung cancer. The V gene lost 1 base and the J gene lost 2 bases, with 8 bases spanning the gap. The CDR3 has 14 residues. Germline lookup yields CDR1 SGDLS and CDR2 YYNGEE. Method: immunoSEQ multiplex PCR; TCRdb's copy keeps in-frame clones and lacks some. Of tens of thousands of clones detected, approximately 84% appear once; the ten largest clones hold approximately 4.8%. The sequencing used peripheral blood, collected from a patient treated with radiotherapy plus ipilimumab. The chain has TRBV9 and TRBJ2-3; tentatively, D is TRBD1 (5 bases). The receptor comes from a human donor with non-small cell lung cancer whose response to radiotherapy plus ipilimumab could not be evaluated. The CDR3 coding sequence is TGTGCCAGCAGCGTACAGGGAACCACAGATACGCAGTATTTT. Translating it yields CASSVQGTTDTQYF.